The clone carrying this T cell receptor (beta chain) has just a few counts. TCRdb fed the PCR reads into MiXCR, producing one record per CDR3 protein. The sample lists about 2,500 distinct CDR3 sequences; approximately 50% were seen once. This entry belongs to a study of immune characterization of retroperitoneal liposarcoma. Per germline, CDR1 MNHNS and CDR2 SASEGT. The CDR3 spans 17 residues. Between the trimmed V and J ends, which lost 8 bases and 1 base, there was a span of 21 bases. The J gene is TRBJ2-1, the V gene TRBV6-1, with D tentatively TRBD2 (5 bases). The sample was tumor tissue. This clonotype originated in a female donor with retroperitoneal liposarcoma. The CDR3 sequence is CASWSSLLGGSYNEQFF. The CDR3 coding sequence is TGTGCCAGCTGGTCTAGCCTCCTTGGAGGATCCTACAATGAGCAGTTCTTC.